This T cell receptor (beta chain) comes out of a study of blood T cell repertoires in COVID-19. Looking at the study overall: Researchers got acute and convalescent COVID-19 samples from the United States, Italy and Spain. In each case, the material was cDNA or gDNA derived from T cells, B-cell-depleted T cells, or PBMCs.

Per the study methods: For nucleated cells, counts were estimated from reference gene primer amplification. Generated by immunoSEQ multiplex PCR, the TCRdb table keeps only in-frame clones and is missing some. D and trimming come from the DNA, and the V and J calls and clone size come from that table. The sample includes around 59,000 clones, 70% to 80% of them seen just once. Germline lookup yields CDR1 MNHEY and CDR2 SVGEGT. Germline trimming cut 6 bases from V and 4 bases from J; bases unmatched to any gene: 10. The CDR3 runs to 16 residues. The genes are TRBV6-2 or TRBV6-3 and TRBJ2-3; 10 bases align to TRBD2. Sequencing input: peripheral blood. This TCR derives from a man older than 75 with acute or convalescent COVID-19. In nucleotides, the CDR3 is TGTGCCAGCAGCCCTTTGGCTAGCGGGAGCGCAGATACGCAGTATTTT. This gives the protein CASSPLASGSADTQYF.